This T cell receptor beta chain was recovered during a study of cytomegalovirus exposure and HLA in healthy donors. On the study more broadly: Within an early data release were tens of millions of unique TCRs drawn from HLA-typed donors.

As concerns this clone: No antigen is known for it. The identical CDR3 is also encoded by other nucleotide sequences in the sample.

Vbeta (60) and Jbeta (13) primers were used in the PCR. The table came from immunoSEQ multiplex PCR; TCRdb's copy has only in-frame clones and leaves some out. Among 250,000 to 350,000 clones listed, over 70% were seen once. General observations from the study: An Asian-associated ancestry cluster reportedly showed fewer N-insertions than the approximately 660-donor mean in a later analysis. When analyzed later, the rates of TCR association showed variation by HLA locus, with DRB1 the most and HLA-C the fewest.

Donors likely had unrecorded immune exposures despite being nominally healthy when sampled. The CDR3 contains 13 residues. Between the trimmed V and J ends, which lost 6 bases and 1 base, there was a span of 9 bases. The germline CDR1 and CDR2 sequences are MDHEN and SYDVKM. Sequenced: PBMCs. This clonotype was sampled from a girl aged 2-9 years in good health and CMV-seronegative. The chain employs TRBV28 and TRBJ1-1; weak D call: TRBD1 (6 bases). This chain's CDR3 is CASRPGQNTEAFF. DNA for the CDR3: TGTGCCAGCAGGCCGGGACAGAACACTGAAGCTTTCTTT.